The clone carrying this TCR beta chain was observed at least ten times. Its specificity is unknown. The entry originates in a study of T-cell reconstitution after alpha-beta-depleted transplantation in children. This CDR3 region has 13 residues. Germline lookup yields CDR1 DFQATT and CDR2 SNEGSKA (reference sequence). J gave up 5 bases and V 3 bases, and 6 bases lay outside the gene matches. Construction of the TCRbeta library involved unique molecular identifiers. TCRdb analysed the PCR reads with MiXCR anew, one entry per CDR3 protein. This table holds about 100,000 distinct CDR3 sequences, approximately 6.4% found once. Findings and limits, study-wide: Several hundred rapidly expanded clones from non-depleted graft cells reportedly supplied alpha-beta T cells about two months post-transplant. Newly produced T cells mostly provided counts and TCRbeta diversity after one year, as hyperexpanded clones declined.

The V call is TRBV20-1, the J call TRBJ2-5; 7 nucleotides agree with TRBD1. Source: PBMCs, mostly from graft donor cells, taken 360 days after TCRalphabeta/CD19-depleted stem cell transplant. This sequence was found in a male patient aged 2-15 years who had a stem cell transplant for acute lymphoblastic leukemia, so the T cells may come from the graft donor. CDR3 in amino acids: CSARRQGPETQYF. The DNA for the CDR3 is TGCAGTGCTAGGAGACAGGGCCCCGAGACCCAGTACTTC.